The 25 T cell receptor beta chains given below trace back to one sample, sequenced in a study of blood T cells in healthy people across ages (dated by TCRdb to the mid-2010s). The library was built by means of 5' RACE. The sequencer listed for this sample is Illumina HiSeq 2500. A second PCR of roughly 6 to 11 cycles was performed with a sample-barcoded 5' primer and a J-beta primer mix. The raw public reads went through TCRdb reprocessing: fastp at Q25, MiXCR clone calling, in-frame beta chains kept. Rows are combined by CDR3 protein, so each entry shows the most common genes and DNA. In this sample the table shows around 1,700,000 distinct CDR3 sequences, 28% of which occur a single time. Jointly, the top ten make up 6.5% to 8.5% of the sample. Sequencing input: blood. The source is a woman younger than 45 in good health.

The genes are TRBV3-1 and TRBJ2-2; TRBD1 or TRBD2 may be the D gene (5 bases each). From germline, CDR1 is LGHDT and CDR2 YNNKEL (reference sequence). V was clipped by 3 bases and J by 5 bases, with 10 bases between them. CDR3 length equals 14 residues. The CDR3 protein is CASSQRGPTGELFF. In DNA form, the CDR3 reads TGTGCCAGCAGCCAGAGGGGCCCGACCGGGGAGCTGTTTTTT.

This clonotype appeared once. A much larger clone differs by one base, so this may be a read error. V usage is TRBV6-6 and J usage is TRBJ2-1; 13 bases match TRBD2. CDR1 and CDR2 from the germline V gene are MNHNY and SVGAGI (reference sequence). This CDR3 region has 16 residues. The CDR3 DNA reads TGTGCCAGCAGTTACCGGACTAGCGGGAGATACAATGGGCAGTTCTTC. This codes for CASSYRTSGRYNGQFF.

This clonotype was seen a few times. CDR3 residues: CASSFELAGDTDTQYF. For the CDR3, the DNA is TGTGCCAGCAGTTTTGAATTAGCGGGGGACACAGATACGCAGTATTTT. This sequence joins TRBV28 and TRBJ2-3, with 9 bases aligning to TRBD2. V was clipped by 3 bases and J by 2 bases; unmatched bases: 6. Germline V gives CDR1 MDHEN, CDR2 SYDVKM. The CDR3 is made up of 16 amino acids. Filled out from reference TRBV28 and TRBJ2-3, the complete variable domain reads DVKVTQSSRYLVKRTGEKVFLECVQDMDHENMFWYRQDPGLGLRLIYFSYDVKMKEKGDIPEGYSVSREKKERFSLILESASTNQTSMYLCASSFELAGDTDTQYFGPGTRLTVL.

The chain recombines TRBV5-1 with TRBJ1-6; D possibly corresponds to TRBD1 (6 bases). The V end was cut by 0 bases, the J end by 8 bases, with 15 bases between. The germline V gene has CDR1 SGHRS and CDR2 YFSETQ. The CDR3 consists of 16 residues. CDR3 sequence reads: CASSLGGGGGDSPLHF. In nucleotides, the CDR3 is TGCGCCAGCAGCTTGGGGGGGGGCGGAGGAGATTCACCCCTCCACTTT.

This clonotype came up many times. The chain joins TRBV6-5 to TRBJ2-5; TRBD1 aligns across 7 bases. Germline V gene sequence: CDR1 MNHEY, CDR2 SVGAGI. The V and J ends lost 5 bases and 3 bases, in that order; junction bases with no gene match: 3. This CDR3 contains 13 residues. CDR3 sequence: CASSGQGEETQYF. DNA of the CDR3: TGTGCCAGCAGTGGGCAGGGGGAAGAGACCCAGTACTTC.

Turning to this clonotype: The junction does not match germline at one end; this may be a read error. The chain carries TRBV18 and TRBJ2-1, with 11 bases that match TRBD1. The CDR3 runs 15 residues. Germline values: CDR1 KGHSH, CDR2 LQKENI. The CDR3 DNA reads as TGTGCCAGCTCGCCCGGGACAGGGGGTACTAATGGGCAGTTCTTC. Its protein is CASSPGTGGTNGQFF.

The V gene is TRBV12-3 or TRBV12-4, the J gene TRBJ1-6, with a weak D call TRBD1 (5 bases). The CDR3 runs to 14 residues. V lost 3 bases and J 7 bases, leaving 10 bases between the germline ends. The DNA of the CDR3 is TGTGCCAGCAGTTTTGGTGGGGCAAATTCACCCCTCCACTTT. This encodes CASSFGGANSPLHF.

In this sample, this clonotype turned up many times. The V and J genes are TRBV7-2 and TRBJ2-3; D might be TRBD2 (6 bases). This CDR3 spans 15 amino acids. The germline V gene has CDR1 SGHTA and CDR2 FQGNSA. Trimming removed 8 bases from V and 0 bases from J, with 15 bases in between. For the CDR3, the DNA is TGTGCCAGCGGGTTGAGTAGCGGTAGCACAGATACGCAGTATTTT. Its translation: CASGLSSGSTDTQYF. Full variable domain (outside the CDR3, taken from reference TRBV7-2 and TRBJ2-3): GAGVSQSPSNKVTEKGKDVELRCDPISGHTALYWYRQSLGQGLEFLIYFQGNSAPDKSGLPSDRFSAERTGGSVSTLTIQRTQQEDSAVYLCASGLSSGSTDTQYFGPGTRLTVL.

Ten or more counts support this clonotype. This sequence joins TRBV14 and TRBJ2-7, with a possible D match to TRBD2 (5 bases). V gave up 4 bases and J gave up 5 bases, with 21 bases separating them. The CDR3 has 16 residues. Germline-derived CDR1 and CDR2 are SGHDN and FVKESK. The DNA of the CDR3 is TGTGCCAGCAGCCGGCTAGGTCCGGAGACTACCAACGAGCAGTACTTC. It encodes CASSRLGPETTNEQYF.

A note on this clonotype: A single base separates this from a much larger clone, so it may be a read error. The chain recombines TRBV20-1 with TRBJ2-3, with D perhaps assigned TRBD1 or TRBD2 (5 bases each). Trimming removed 5 bases from V and 3 bases from J, with 15 bases in between. Per germline, CDR1 DFQATT and CDR2 SNEGSKA (reference sequence). This CDR3 has 14 residues. CDR3 nucleotides: TGCAGTGCTGAACAGGACTCCGGGACAGATACGCAGTATTTT. Translation: CSAEQDSGTDTQYF.

The gene calls are TRBV2 and TRBJ2-1, with D tentatively TRBD1 or TRBD2 (5 bases each). Deletions cut 4 bases from V and 8 bases from J, with 21 bases between. CDR1 is SNHLY and CDR2 is FYNNEI in the germline V gene. The CDR3 covers 16 residues. DNA for the CDR3: TGTGCCAGCAGTGGTCTTGGGACCCCCAGGGTCGATGAGCAGTTCTTC. Translation gives CASSGLGTPRVDEQFF.

Many counts were recorded for this clonotype. This chain connects TRBV10-3 to TRBJ2-1, with a weak D call TRBD1 (5 bases). Germline V gene data show CDR1 as ENHRY and CDR2 as SYGVKD. Trimming pared 9 bases from V and 0 bases from J, leaving 9 bases between. This CDR3 is 13 amino acids long. The CDR3 nucleotides read TGTGCCATTCAGGGTGTCTCCTACAATGAGCAGTTCTTC. This translates into CAIQGVSYNEQFF.

The rearrangement links TRBV2 to TRBJ2-7; D may be TRBD2 (5 bases). The CDR3 loop spans 12 amino acids. The V end lost 11 bases, the J end lost 1 base, and 12 bases lay between the germline ends. CDR1 is SNHLY, CDR2 FYNNEI, per germline. The CDR3 bases are TGTGCCGGCGGCAGGACTTCCTACGAGCAGTACTTC. Translating it yields CAGGRTSYEQYF.

This chain connects TRBV4-1 to TRBJ2-5; D uncertain. The V gene lost 4 bases and the J gene lost 5 bases, with 11 bases spanning the gap. The CDR3 has 13 residues. Germline V gene data show CDR1 as MGHRA and CDR2 as YSYEKL. The CDR3 is CASSPSMRETQYF. Written as DNA, the CDR3 is TGCGCCAGCAGCCCCTCTATGCGGGAGACCCAGTACTTC.

V usage is TRBV29-1 and J usage is TRBJ2-1; unclear D gene. CDR1 is SQVTM and CDR2 is ANQGSEA in the germline V gene. The V and J ends lost 3 bases and 6 bases respectively, with 18 bases between them. The CDR3 runs 15 residues. The CDR3 coding sequence is TGCAGCGTTGACGGTCTCGGTCTTCTTTTCAATGAGCAGTTCTTC. Encoded protein: CSVDGLGLLFNEQFF.

CDR3 DNA: TGCGCCAGCAGCTCCCACGGCCTAGCCAGCTACACAGATACGCAGTATTTT. Protein sequence: CASSSHGLASYTDTQYF. The rearrangement joins TRBV5-1 to TRBJ2-3, with a weak D call TRBD2 (5 bases). V lost 3 bases, J lost 2 bases, and 19 bases lay in between. The CDR3 has 17 residues. In germline, CDR1 is SGHRS, CDR2 YFSETQ.

The V and J genes are TRBV10-2 and TRBJ2-7, with D possibly matching TRBD2 (6 bases). V lost 7 bases and J 0 bases, leaving 16 bases between the germline ends. The V gene's germline CDR1 is WSHSY and CDR2 SAAADI. This CDR3 is built from 15 residues. CDR3 bases: TGCGCCAGCACCCCATACGGGGGTCCCTCCTACGAGCAGTACTTC. It is translated as CASTPYGGPSYEQYF.

This sequence joins TRBV29-1 and TRBJ2-1; D is uncertain. Trimming cost V 2 bases and J 7 bases, with 12 bases left between them. The CDR3 length is 13 residues. Per germline, CDR1 SQVTM and CDR2 ANQGSEA. The CDR3 reads CSVERSLDNEQFF. The CDR3 coding sequence is TGCAGCGTTGAAAGGTCCCTCGATAATGAGCAGTTCTTC.

The J gene is TRBJ2-1, the V gene TRBV15; 9 bases are shared with TRBD1. This CDR3 is 15 amino acids long. The ends lost 4 bases at V and 8 bases at J; junction bases unmatched: 9. CDR1 is LNHNV, CDR2 YYDKDF, per germline (reference sequence). In DNA, the CDR3 is TGTGCCACCAGCAAAAGGACAGGGGATTTAGATGAGCAGTTCTTC. It translates to CATSKRTGDLDEQFF.

This clonotype was recorded many times. The chain joins TRBV3-1 to TRBJ2-7; 13 bases map to TRBD2. Germline CDR1 is LGHDT and CDR2 is YNNKEL (reference sequence). This CDR3 spans 15 amino acids. With V trimmed by 4 bases and J by 4 bases, 4 bases remained unmatched. DNA of the CDR3: TGTGCCAGCAGCCGGACTAGCGGGAGTGGGTACGAGCAGTACTTC. Translation: CASSRTSGSGYEQYF.

This clonotype was seen more than once but under ten times. V usage is TRBV7-9 and J usage is TRBJ2-1; no clear D gene. The V end lost 7 bases, the J end lost 1 base, and 17 bases lay between the germline ends. This CDR3 region has 16 residues. Germline-derived CDR1 and CDR2 are SEHNR and FQNEAQ (reference sequence). The CDR3 region is CASTLTPTPSYNEQFF. The CDR3 nucleotides read TGTGCCAGCACCCTAACCCCGACACCTTCCTACAATGAGCAGTTCTTC.

The rearrangement uses TRBV19 and TRBJ2-7; 8 bases are shared with TRBD2. The CDR3 covers 15 residues. The trim removed 1 base at V and 7 bases at J, leaving 9 bases unmatched. Germline V gives CDR1 LNHDA, CDR2 SQIVND (reference sequence). This CDR3 is CASSIVAGPGGEQYF. The DNA of the CDR3 is TGTGCCAGTAGTATAGTTGCGGGACCGGGAGGGGAGCAGTACTTC.

On this clonotype: A single base separates this from a much larger clone, so it may be a read error. V and J are TRBV12-5 and TRBJ2-4, with 7 bases matching TRBD1. Germline trimming cut 5 bases from V and 13 bases from J; bases unmatched to any gene: 14. The germline V gene has CDR1 LGHNT and CDR2 FRNRAP. The CDR3 covers 14 residues. The DNA for the CDR3 is TGTGCTAGTGGTACAGGGGTGGTAATCTATGAGCAGTACTTC. As protein: CASGTGVVIYEQYF. The full variable domain, rest sourced from reference TRBV12-5 and TRBJ2-4, is DARVTQTPRHKVTEMGQEVTMRCQPILGHNTVFWYRQTMMQGLELLAYFRNRAPLDDSGMPKDRFSAEMPDATLATLKIQPSEPRDSAVYFCASGTGVVIYEQYFGAGTRLSVL.

The V gene is TRBV12-3 or TRBV12-4, the J gene TRBJ2-1, with TRBD2 as a possible D gene (7 bases). Trimming stripped 5 bases from V and 3 bases from J, with 17 bases between. This CDR3 has 16 amino acids. In DNA form, the CDR3 reads TGTGCCAGCAGTGTAGGACTGGGAGGGGGCTACAATGAGCAGTTCTTC. Translating it yields CASSVGLGGGYNEQFF.

The chain is built from TRBV7-2 and TRBJ2-4, with TRBD1 matching 7 bases. TRBJ2-7 explains the end of the DNA better; the J call may be wrong. The CDR3 loop spans 15 amino acids. Germline loops: CDR1 SGHTA, CDR2 FQGNSA. CDR3 region: CASSLARDSSHEQYF. The CDR3 DNA reads TGTGCCAGCAGCTTAGCACGGGACAGTTCCCACGAGCAGTACTTC.